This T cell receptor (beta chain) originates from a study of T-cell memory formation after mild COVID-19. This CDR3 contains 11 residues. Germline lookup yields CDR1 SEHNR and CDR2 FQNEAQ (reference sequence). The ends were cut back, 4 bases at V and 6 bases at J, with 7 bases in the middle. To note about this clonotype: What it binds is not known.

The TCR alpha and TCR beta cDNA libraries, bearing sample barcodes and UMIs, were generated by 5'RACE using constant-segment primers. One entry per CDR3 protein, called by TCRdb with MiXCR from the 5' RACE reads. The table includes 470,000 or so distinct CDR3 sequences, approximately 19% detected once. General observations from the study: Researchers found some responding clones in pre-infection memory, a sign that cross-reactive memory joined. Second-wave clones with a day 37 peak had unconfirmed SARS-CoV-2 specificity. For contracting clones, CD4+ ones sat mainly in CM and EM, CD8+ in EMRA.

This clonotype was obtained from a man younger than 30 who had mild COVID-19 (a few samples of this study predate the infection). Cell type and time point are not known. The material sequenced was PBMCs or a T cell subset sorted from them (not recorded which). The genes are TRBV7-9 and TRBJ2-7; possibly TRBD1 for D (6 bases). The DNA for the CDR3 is TGTGCCAGCAGCTCAGGGGTCGAGCAGTACTTC. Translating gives CASSSGVEQYF.